Below are 26 T cell receptor beta chains sequenced from a single sample in a study of blood T cell repertoires in COVID-19. Produced via immunoSEQ multiplex PCR; TCRdb's table is partial and in-frame only. Here the sample spans 100,000 to 150,000 clones, 88% being singletons. The sample was peripheral blood. Every receptor here comes from a human donor in a cohort sampled during active COVID-19.

V gene TRBV11-2 combines with J gene TRBJ2-1, with 10 bases lining up with TRBD2. The CDR3 has 19 amino acids. V lost 5 bases, J lost 0 bases, and 13 bases stayed unmatched. The germline V gene has CDR1 SGHAT and CDR2 FQNNGV. The CDR3 loop is CASSRAGGPSLGSYNEQFF. The CDR3 DNA follows: TGTGCCAGCAGCCGAGCGGGAGGGCCTTCCTTAGGCTCCTACAATGAGCAGTTCTTC.

The gene calls are TRBV7-2 and TRBJ2-1, with no clear D. The V end was cut by 5 bases, the J end by 4 bases, with 9 bases between. From germline, CDR1 is SGHTA and CDR2 FQGNSA. This CDR3 is 13 amino acids long. The CDR3 loop is CASSPDWYNEQFF. The CDR3 DNA reads TGTGCCAGCAGCCCCGACTGGTACAATGAGCAGTTCTTC.

A single count supports this clone. This chain links TRBV5-4 with TRBJ1-6; unclear D gene. Deletions cut 4 bases from V and 0 bases from J, with 11 bases between. The CDR3 is made up of 16 amino acids. Germline CDR1 is SGHNT and CDR2 is YYREEE (reference sequence). In DNA, the CDR3 is TGTGCCAGCAGCATTGTGGGCACCTCCTATAATTCACCCCTCCACTTT. It yields the protein CASSIVGTSYNSPLHF.

The chain joins TRBV18 to TRBJ2-3; 8 bases map to TRBD2. CDR1 KGHSH and CDR2 LQKENI come from the germline V gene. This CDR3 has 15 residues. Trimming removed 1 base from V and 1 base from J; junction bases left unmatched: 1. This chain's CDR3 is CASSPQRERTDTQYF. In DNA, the CDR3 is TGTGCCAGCTCACCACAGCGGGAGCGCACAGATACGCAGTATTTT.

V is TRBV7-9 and J is TRBJ2-5; a possible D gene is TRBD2 (5 bases). Germline assignment: CDR1 SEHNR and CDR2 FQNEAQ (reference sequence). The CDR3 spans 14 residues. V lost 2 bases to trimming and J lost 5 bases, with 12 bases between them. Here the CDR3 reads CASSLPGQRETQYF. The CDR3 DNA reads TGTGCCAGCAGCTTACCAGGCCAGCGGGAGACCCAGTACTTC.

The chain employs TRBV19 and TRBJ2-6, with D perhaps matching TRBD2 (7 bases). V dropped 3 bases and J dropped 4 bases, with 13 bases sitting between them. Per the germline V gene, CDR1 is LNHDA and CDR2 is SQIVND (reference sequence). This CDR3 region has 16 residues. In DNA, the CDR3 is TGTGCCAGTAGTATTCTTGGGGGGGCCGGGGCCAACGTCCTGACTTTC. It codes for CASSILGGAGANVLTF.

The CDR3 reads CASSYWQGSSYEQYF. The CDR3 nucleotides read TGTGCCAGCAGTTACTGGCAGGGCAGCTCCTACGAGCAGTACTTC. The genes are TRBV6-2 or TRBV6-3 and TRBJ2-7; a weak D match, TRBD1 (5 bases). CDR1 and CDR2 from the germline V gene are MNHEY and SVGEGT. This CDR3 has 15 amino acids. V was pared by 1 base and J by 0 bases, with 10 bases between.

The chain is built from TRBV28 and TRBJ2-7; tentative D call: TRBD1 (7 bases). The germline CDR1 and CDR2 sequences are MDHEN and SYDVKM. The ends were cut back, 6 bases at V and 2 bases at J, with 17 bases in the middle. The CDR3 length is 15 residues. The CDR3 here is CASSRGTADAYEQYF. The DNA of the CDR3 is TGTGCCAGCAGCCGCGGGACAGCCGACGCCTACGAGCAGTACTTC.

The chain uses TRBV3-1 (or the pseudogene TRBV3-2) and TRBJ2-7, with D possibly being TRBD2 (6 bases). CDR1 is LGHDT, CDR2 YNNKEL, per germline (reference sequence). The CDR3 spans 14 residues. V lost 3 bases to trimming and J lost 0 bases, with 9 bases between them. The CDR3 protein is CASSHTGLSYEQYF. CDR3 nucleotides: TGTGCCAGCAGCCACACGGGACTCTCCTACGAGCAGTACTTC.

The chain joins TRBV5-4 to TRBJ2-1; TRBD2 aligns across 7 bases. This CDR3 has 16 amino acids. From germline, CDR1 is SGHNT and CDR2 YYREEE (reference sequence). J was trimmed by 5 bases and V by 1 base; bases with no gene match: 9. CDR3 sequence reads: CASSLRSGRGDNEQFF. The CDR3 DNA reads as TGTGCCAGCAGCTTGCGGAGTGGCCGGGGGGACAATGAGCAGTTCTTC.

This clone has just a few counts. V and J are TRBV7-9 and TRBJ1-6; 8 nucleotides align to TRBD1. J was trimmed by 10 bases and V by 4 bases; bases with no gene match: 12. The CDR3 covers 16 residues. Germline assignment: CDR1 SEHNR and CDR2 FQNEAQ (reference sequence). The CDR3 region has the DNA TGTGCCAGCAGCTGGGACTCAGGGGGCAGGGAGTCACCCCTCCACTTT. Translated: CASSWDSGGRESPLHF.

As for this clone: A junction end diverges from the germline sequence, so it may reflect a read error. CDR3 sequence (DNA): TGTGCCAGCAGCTCCCCAAGTCATCCAGAATTC. Its protein is CASSSPSHPEF. The chain joins TRBV11-2 to TRBJ2-7; D is unresolved. The CDR3 covers 11 residues. Germline V gene lookup returns CDR1 SGHAT and CDR2 FQNNGV.

The chain is built from TRBV3-1 (or the pseudogene TRBV3-2) and TRBJ2-3; tentatively, D is TRBD1 (6 bases). The germline gives CDR1 LGHDT, CDR2 YNNKEL (reference sequence). The CDR3 spans 17 residues. V gave up 2 bases and J gave up 0 bases, with 15 bases separating them. CDR3 nucleotide sequence: TGTGCCAGCAGCCAAAAACGGGACACCGCTAGCACAGATACGCAGTATTTT. Translated: CASSQKRDTASTDTQYF.

This chain joins TRBV2 and TRBJ2-7; 10 bases align to TRBD2. V trimming: 4 bases; J trimming: 0 bases; junction bases outside the gene matches: 3. Germline loops: CDR1 SNHLY, CDR2 FYNNEI. The CDR3 consists of 15 residues. Here the CDR3 DNA reads TGTGCCAGCAGTGCACTAGCGGGGAGCTCCTACGAGCAGTACTTC. As protein: CASSALAGSSYEQYF.

The chain is built from TRBV6-5 and TRBJ2-5; 10 nucleotides align to TRBD2. CDR1 MNHEY and CDR2 SVGAGI come from the germline V gene. This CDR3 comprises 15 residues. Germline trimming cut 6 bases from V and 4 bases from J; bases unmatched to any gene: 8. CDR3 DNA: TGTGCCAGCAGCCCCAAGCGGGAGGGCAGAGAGACCCAGTACTTC. This gives the protein CASSPKREGRETQYF.

The V and J genes are TRBV21-1 and TRBJ1-4; the DNA was not used to check the table's D call, TRBD1. TRBV21-1 is a pseudogene. CDR3 length: 18 residues. CDR3 amino acids: CASTLNRQGWWFGEKLFF. The CDR3 nucleotides read TGTGCCAGCACCCTAAACAGACAGGGGTGGTGGTTTGGTGAAAAACTGTTTTTT.

The chain employs TRBV27 and TRBJ2-5, with D perhaps matching TRBD2 (5 bases). CDR1 MNHEY and CDR2 SMNVEV come from the germline V gene (reference sequence). The CDR3 spans 14 residues. The V end was cut by 2 bases, the J end by 2 bases, with 9 bases between. The CDR3 sequence: CASSLAGPQETQYF. CDR3 sequence (DNA): TGTGCCAGCAGTTTAGCGGGCCCACAAGAGACCCAGTACTTC.

This chain connects TRBV5-6 to TRBJ2-3; the D gene is possibly TRBD1 (6 bases). The CDR3 has 15 amino acids. V was trimmed by 2 bases and J by 2 bases, leaving 12 bases between them. The V gene's germline CDR1 is SGHDT and CDR2 YYEEEE. The CDR3 loop is CASSFSGTNTDTQYF. CDR3 coding DNA: TGTGCCAGCAGCTTCTCCGGGACAAACACAGATACGCAGTATTTT.

The chain uses TRBV29-1 and TRBJ1-2; D possibly corresponds to TRBD1 (5 bases). Germline-derived CDR1 and CDR2 are SQVTM and ANQGSEA. Trimming cost V 4 bases and J 0 bases, with 12 bases left between them. The CDR3 consists of 14 residues. In nucleotides, the CDR3 is TGCAGCGTTGTAGGGGCCCAAGCTAACTATGGCTACACCTTC. This gives the protein CSVVGAQANYGYTF.

V usage is TRBV21-1 and J usage is TRBJ1-2; TRBD1 reflects the table's D call only, with no check against the DNA. TRBV21-1 has pseudogene status. The length of the CDR3 is 16 residues. For the CDR3, the DNA is TGTGCCAGCAGCAAAGGAGAGGGACAGGGTCACTATGGCTACACCTTC. Protein product: CASSKGEGQGHYGYTF.

The CDR3 reads CASRPAFVRTGYGYTF. The CDR3 nucleotides are TGTGCCAGCAGACCCGCCTTTGTCAGGACGGGGTATGGCTACACCTTC. The V and J genes are TRBV2 and TRBJ1-2; D is undetermined. The germline gives CDR1 SNHLY, CDR2 FYNNEI. The germline V and J ends were trimmed by 6 bases and 5 bases, with 22 bases remaining between them. The CDR3 loop spans 16 amino acids.

The chain recombines TRBV5-1 with TRBJ2-1; a possible D gene is TRBD1 (5 bases). V was pared by 3 bases and J by 7 bases, with 11 bases between. Germline CDR1 SGHRS, CDR2 YFSETQ. There are 13 residues in the CDR3. The chain's CDR3 is CASSSPGQNEQFF. The CDR3 DNA follows: TGCGCCAGCAGCTCCCCAGGACAAAATGAGCAGTTCTTC.

The gene calls are TRBV5-4 and TRBJ1-3, with D tentatively TRBD1 (6 bases). Germline CDR1 is SGHNT and CDR2 is YYREEE (reference sequence). V lost 1 base and J 2 bases, leaving 16 bases between the germline ends. This CDR3 comprises 17 residues. CDR3 bases: TGTGCCAGCAGCTTGTCGCGTTCGGGGGGGCCTGGAAACACCATATATTTT. It translates to CASSLSRSGGPGNTIYF. Filled out from reference TRBV5-4 and TRBJ1-3, the complete variable domain reads ETGVTQSPTHLIKTRGQQVTLRCSSQSGHNTVSWYQQALGQGPQFIFQYYREEENGRGNFPPRFSGLQFPNYSSELNVNALELDDSALYLCASSLSRSGGPGNTIYFGEGSWLTVV.

In nucleotides, the CDR3 is TGTGCCAGCAGCCCCAGACAGACTTACACCGGGGAGCTGTTTTTT. Translated: CASSPRQTYTGELFF. The J gene is TRBJ2-2, the V gene TRBV5-5; TRBD1 is a possible D gene (5 bases). The CDR3 extends over 15 amino acids. V was trimmed by 4 bases and J by 3 bases, leaving 13 bases between them. Germline assignment: CDR1 SGHKS and CDR2 YYEKEE (reference sequence).

DNA for the CDR3: TGTGCCAGCAGTTTGGACAGGGTCGGCGAGCAGTACTTC. This translates into CASSLDRVGEQYF. This rearrangement joins TRBV6-5 to TRBJ2-7; 8 nucleotides agree with TRBD1. The CDR3 is 13 amino acids. V dropped 4 bases and J dropped 6; count of bases not matched to a gene: 5. From germline, CDR1 is MNHEY and CDR2 SVGAGI.

V usage is TRBV5-1 and J usage is TRBJ2-1; TRBD2 agrees at 12 bases. The V gene's germline CDR1 is SGHRS and CDR2 YFSETQ. Trimming cost V 4 bases and J 9 bases; bases outside gene matches: 8. The CDR3 totals 15 residues. DNA for the CDR3: TGCGCCAGCAGCCTGAGACTAGCGGGGGAGGGTGAGCAGTTCTTC. Its translation is CASSLRLAGEGEQFF.